A selection of T cell receptor beta chains follows, all from one sample in a study of vaccination and CD4 T cells after COVID-19. These receptors have no identified antigens. Each CDR3 protein gets one entry after TCRdb re-called the PCR reads with MiXCR. The sample includes some 10,000 distinct CDR3 sequences, over 35% of them seen just once. The sequenced material came from CD4+ T cells from blood, cultured in vitro. These TCRs come from a human donor who had recovered from COVID-19. Both conserved end residues are part of each CDR3. Fields, in order: J gene, D gene, clone size, V gene, CDR3 DNA, CDR3 protein. The D gene is left open where the match is weak. Clone size, where shown, is once, few, many, or a class for clones that have expanded.

j_call: TRBJ1-2
d_call: .
clone_size: .
v_call: TRBV6-4
cdr3_nt: TGTGCCAGCAGTGACTCGAATACAGGGCGCAACTATGGCTACACCTTC
cdr3_aa: CASSDSNTGRNYGYTF

j_call: TRBJ2-5
d_call: .
clone_size: .
v_call: TRBV7-6
cdr3_nt: TGTGCCAGCAGCTTCTCAACCGGGACCCAGTACTTC
cdr3_aa: CASSFSTGTQYF

j_call: TRBJ1-5
d_call: .
clone_size: few
v_call: TRBV15
cdr3_nt: TGTGCCACCAGCAGAGGTCGGGACATAGGGATTTATCAGCCCCAGCATTTT
cdr3_aa: CATSRGRDIGIYQPQHF

j_call: TRBJ1-5
d_call: .
clone_size: .
v_call: TRBV2
cdr3_nt: TGTGCCAGCAGTGGTGGGTACCAGCCCCAGCATTTT
cdr3_aa: CASSGGYQPQHF

j_call: TRBJ2-7
d_call: TRBD2
clone_size: .
v_call: TRBV6-1
cdr3_nt: TGTGCCAGCAGTGTCAGCGGGGGGTTCGACGAGCAGTACTTC
cdr3_aa: CASSVSGGFDEQYF

j_call: TRBJ1-3
d_call: .
clone_size: .
v_call: TRBV6-2/TRBV6-3
cdr3_nt: TGTGCCAGCAATTACGGACGGACTACTCTCTCTGGAAACACCATATATTTT
cdr3_aa: CASNYGRTTLSGNTIYF

j_call: TRBJ1-1
d_call: .
clone_size: .
v_call: TRBV5-1
cdr3_nt: TGCGCCAGCAGCTTGGTCAGGAACACTGAAGCTTTCTTT
cdr3_aa: CASSLVRNTEAFF

j_call: TRBJ2-1
d_call: .
clone_size: once
v_call: TRBV12-3/TRBV12-4
cdr3_nt: TGTGCCAGCAGCCCCCACAGTTTCAGCTCCTACAATGAGCAGTTCTTC
cdr3_aa: CASSPHSFSSYNEQFF

j_call: TRBJ1-5
d_call: .
clone_size: .
v_call: TRBV20-1
cdr3_nt: TGCAGTGCCAAGTCGGGTGGGCAGCCCCAGCATTTT
cdr3_aa: CSAKSGGQPQHF

j_call: TRBJ1-6
d_call: TRBD1
clone_size: .
v_call: TRBV5-1
cdr3_nt: TGCGCCAGCAGCTTTACAGGGGACCTTAATTCACCCCTCCACTTT
cdr3_aa: CASSFTGDLNSPLHF

j_call: TRBJ2-1
d_call: .
clone_size: once
v_call: TRBV7-2
cdr3_nt: TGTGCCAGCAGCTTAGAGGGACGCGTGAGCTCCTACAATGAGCAGTTCTTC
cdr3_aa: CASSLEGRVSSYNEQFF

j_call: TRBJ2-1
d_call: .
clone_size: few
v_call: TRBV12-3/TRBV12-4
cdr3_nt: TGTGCCAGCCGAGCTGCCTCCATCAATGAGCAGTTCTTC
cdr3_aa: CASRAASINEQFF

j_call: TRBJ1-2
d_call: TRBD1
clone_size: few
v_call: TRBV2
cdr3_nt: TGTGCCAGCAGTGAGGGACAGTTCCGTGGCTACACCTTC
cdr3_aa: CASSEGQFRGYTF

j_call: TRBJ2-5
d_call: TRBD2
clone_size: .
v_call: TRBV30
cdr3_nt: TGTGCCTGGACCCCGGGGGGGCCTGAGACCCAGTACTTC
cdr3_aa: CAWTPGGPETQYF

j_call: TRBJ2-1
d_call: .
clone_size: few
v_call: TRBV24-1
cdr3_nt: TGTGCCACCTATTCCGGCTCGGGGGAGCAGTTCTTC
cdr3_aa: CATYSGSGEQFF

j_call: TRBJ2-7
d_call: TRBD1
clone_size: .
v_call: TRBV7-9
cdr3_nt: TGTGCCAGCAGCTCCGGGACAGGGACGATGTTCAACGAGCAGTACTTC
cdr3_aa: CASSSGTGTMFNEQYF

j_call: TRBJ1-4
d_call: .
clone_size: .
v_call: TRBV19
cdr3_nt: TGTGCCAGTAGTACAACCGGACGGAGACCAACTAATGAAAAACTGTTTTTT
cdr3_aa: CASSTTGRRPTNEKLFF

j_call: TRBJ2-3
d_call: TRBD1
clone_size: once
v_call: TRBV9
cdr3_nt: TGTGCCAGCAGCCCGCGACAGGGGGCCACAGATACGCAGTATTTT
cdr3_aa: CASSPRQGATDTQYF

j_call: TRBJ2-4
d_call: .
clone_size: large
v_call: TRBV2
cdr3_nt: TGTGCCAGCAAGGCTGGGGGAGAGGTCAAAAACATTCAGTACTTC
cdr3_aa: CASKAGGEVKNIQYF

j_call: TRBJ1-2
d_call: .
clone_size: .
v_call: TRBV5-8
cdr3_nt: TGTGCCAGCAGCCGAACAGAAAGCGGCTACACCTTC
cdr3_aa: CASSRTESGYTF

j_call: TRBJ1-5
d_call: .
clone_size: .
v_call: TRBV5-2
cdr3_nt: TGCGCCAGCAGCCAAGTCCTGGGCAATCAGCCCCAGCATTTT
cdr3_aa: CASSQVLGNQPQHF

j_call: TRBJ2-3
d_call: .
clone_size: .
v_call: TRBV2
cdr3_nt: TGTGCCAGCAGTGAAGGGGAATCCTCTTTAGGGGATACGCAGTATTTT
cdr3_aa: CASSEGESSLGDTQYF

j_call: TRBJ2-7
d_call: .
clone_size: .
v_call: TRBV2
cdr3_nt: TGTGCCAGCAGCCCAAGGACATCCACCTACGAGCAGTACTTC
cdr3_aa: CASSPRTSTYEQYF

j_call: TRBJ1-2
d_call: .
clone_size: .
v_call: TRBV4-1
cdr3_nt: TGCGCCAGCAGCCAATTCATGGGGGGAGCGTCCAGCTATGGCTACACCTTC
cdr3_aa: CASSQFMGGASSYGYTF

j_call: TRBJ1-5
d_call: TRBD1
clone_size: .
v_call: TRBV6-1
cdr3_nt: TGTGCCAGCAGTCGACAGGGGAATCAGCCCCAGCATTTT
cdr3_aa: CASSRQGNQPQHF

j_call: TRBJ2-5
d_call: .
clone_size: .
v_call: TRBV16
cdr3_nt: TGTGCCAGCAGCCGAATGGGGGGGCTCGAGACCCAGTACTTC
cdr3_aa: CASSRMGGLETQYF

j_call: TRBJ1-2
d_call: TRBD1
clone_size: .
v_call: TRBV10-3
cdr3_nt: TGTGCCATCGACAGGGGAATGGAAGGCTACACCTTC
cdr3_aa: CAIDRGMEGYTF

j_call: TRBJ1-1
d_call: TRBD1
clone_size: .
v_call: TRBV11-3
cdr3_nt: TGTGCCAGCAGCTCAAGGACAGGTCGGACTGAAGCTTTCTTT
cdr3_aa: CASSSRTGRTEAFF

j_call: TRBJ2-2
d_call: .
clone_size: .
v_call: TRBV2
cdr3_nt: TGTGCCAGCAGTGAGGCAGTAACCGGGGAGCTGTTTTTT
cdr3_aa: CASSEAVTGELFF

j_call: TRBJ1-5
d_call: .
clone_size: .
v_call: TRBV6-1
cdr3_nt: TGTGCCAGCATTGGACAGCTTAATCAGCCCCAGCATTTT
cdr3_aa: CASIGQLNQPQHF

j_call: TRBJ1-1
d_call: .
clone_size: few
v_call: TRBV12-5
cdr3_nt: TGTGCTAGTGGTTTGGTACTTGGTCAGGACGACACTGAAGCTTTCTTT
cdr3_aa: CASGLVLGQDDTEAFF

j_call: TRBJ1-2
d_call: TRBD1
clone_size: .
v_call: TRBV7-2
cdr3_nt: TGTGCCAGCAGCTTAGCGACAGGGTTCACAGACAACTATGGCTACACCTTC
cdr3_aa: CASSLATGFTDNYGYTF

j_call: TRBJ1-2
d_call: .
clone_size: once
v_call: TRBV23-1
cdr3_nt: TGCGCCAGCAGGGACCAAAGCAGGGGAAGTGGCTACACCTTC
cdr3_aa: CASRDQSRGSGYTF

j_call: TRBJ2-7
d_call: .
clone_size: .
v_call: TRBV6-1
cdr3_nt: TGTGCCAGCAGTGTATATATGGGACCGAACGAGCAGTACTTC
cdr3_aa: CASSVYMGPNEQYF

j_call: TRBJ2-1
d_call: .
clone_size: .
v_call: TRBV24-1
cdr3_nt: TGTGCCACCAGTGATTCCAAGGGGAGGAATGAGCAGTTCTTC
cdr3_aa: CATSDSKGRNEQFF

j_call: TRBJ1-6
d_call: TRBD1
clone_size: few
v_call: TRBV6-5
cdr3_nt: TGTGCCAGCAGTTTGTTCGAGGGACAGGGTAGGACACCCCTCCACTTT
cdr3_aa: CASSLFEGQGRTPLHF

j_call: TRBJ2-1
d_call: TRBD2
clone_size: few
v_call: TRBV6-1
cdr3_nt: TGTGCCAGCAGTGCGAGCGGGGGCCTTTACAATGAGCAGTTCTTC
cdr3_aa: CASSASGGLYNEQFF

j_call: TRBJ2-5
d_call: .
clone_size: .
v_call: TRBV2
cdr3_nt: TGTGCCAGCAGTGCAGGGACGTGGGAGACCCAGTACTTC
cdr3_aa: CASSAGTWETQYF

j_call: TRBJ1-4
d_call: .
clone_size: .
v_call: TRBV6-1
cdr3_nt: TGTGCCAGCAGCCAGGACAGAGCAACTAATGAAAAACTGTTTTTT
cdr3_aa: CASSQDRATNEKLFF

j_call: TRBJ2-3
d_call: .
clone_size: few
v_call: TRBV15
cdr3_nt: TGTGCCACCAGCAGAGCTGTACAGGGTAGGACAGATACGCAGTATTTT
cdr3_aa: CATSRAVQGRTDTQYF

j_call: TRBJ1-1
d_call: TRBD1
clone_size: .
v_call: TRBV27
cdr3_nt: TGTGCCAGCAGTTCACCTCCGGGACAGCTGAACACTGAAGCTTTCTTT
cdr3_aa: CASSSPPGQLNTEAFF

j_call: TRBJ1-1
d_call: .
clone_size: .
v_call: TRBV12-3/TRBV12-4
cdr3_nt: TGTGCCAGCAGTGACAGCGGGGGGAACACTGAAGCTTTCTTT
cdr3_aa: CASSDSGGNTEAFF

j_call: TRBJ2-2
d_call: .
clone_size: .
v_call: TRBV20-1
cdr3_nt: TGCAGTGCTAGAGACAAGGGGAGAACCGGGGAGCTGTTTTTT
cdr3_aa: CSARDKGRTGELFF

j_call: TRBJ1-1
d_call: .
clone_size: few
v_call: TRBV15
cdr3_nt: TGTGCCACCAGCAGAGATACGAACACTGAAGCTTTCTTT
cdr3_aa: CATSRDTNTEAFF

j_call: TRBJ1-4
d_call: TRBD1
clone_size: .
v_call: TRBV7-9
cdr3_nt: TGTGCCAGCGCGACAGGGCAGGGGAAACTGTTTTTT
cdr3_aa: CASATGQGKLFF

j_call: TRBJ1-2
d_call: .
clone_size: few
v_call: TRBV2
cdr3_nt: TGTGCCAGCAGTGAAGAGCAGGGGAACTATGGCTACACCTTC
cdr3_aa: CASSEEQGNYGYTF

j_call: TRBJ1-2
d_call: .
clone_size: .
v_call: TRBV4-1
cdr3_nt: TGCGCCAGCAGCCAAGAGGGGACAAGTAACTATGGCTACACCTTC
cdr3_aa: CASSQEGTSNYGYTF

j_call: TRBJ2-1
d_call: TRBD2
clone_size: .
v_call: TRBV7-9
cdr3_nt: TGTGCCAGCAGCTTAGGAGCGACTAGCAGCTCCTACAATGAGCAGTTCTTC
cdr3_aa: CASSLGATSSSYNEQFF

j_call: TRBJ1-2
d_call: TRBD1
clone_size: once
v_call: TRBV6-5
cdr3_nt: TGTGCCAGCAGTTATATGACGGGGACAGGGGGTTGGCATGGCTACACCTTC
cdr3_aa: CASSYMTGTGGWHGYTF

j_call: TRBJ1-1
d_call: TRBD1
clone_size: .
v_call: TRBV7-9
cdr3_nt: TGTGCCAGCAGCGCGACAGGGGATACGGAAGCTTTCTTT
cdr3_aa: CASSATGDTEAFF

j_call: TRBJ1-2
d_call: .
clone_size: .
v_call: TRBV7-9
cdr3_nt: TGTGCCAGCACCAGGGGCGGGACCTCTTTTAACTATGGCTACACCTTC
cdr3_aa: CASTRGGTSFNYGYTF

j_call: TRBJ2-7
d_call: TRBD1
clone_size: .
v_call: TRBV20-1
cdr3_nt: TGCAGTGCCAGCCTAAGGCGACAGGGGAGGTCCTCCGAGCAGTACTTC
cdr3_aa: CSASLRRQGRSSEQYF

j_call: TRBJ1-3
d_call: .
clone_size: .
v_call: TRBV20-1
cdr3_nt: TGCAGTGCCCTCGGCCCACAGGTCTCTGGAAACACCATATATTTT
cdr3_aa: CSALGPQVSGNTIYF

j_call: TRBJ1-3
d_call: .
clone_size: .
v_call: TRBV7-8
cdr3_nt: TGTGCCAGCAGCTTAGAACACACCTCGTACTCTGGAAACACCATATATTTT
cdr3_aa: CASSLEHTSYSGNTIYF

j_call: TRBJ1-3
d_call: .
clone_size: .
v_call: TRBV6-1
cdr3_nt: TGTGCCACCTACTCTGGAAACACCATATATTTT
cdr3_aa: CATYSGNTIYF

j_call: TRBJ1-6
d_call: .
clone_size: once
v_call: TRBV7-8
cdr3_nt: TGTGCCAGCAGCCCTGCCGGGACGGGACTTTTGGGTCTCCACTTT
cdr3_aa: CASSPAGTGLLGLHF

j_call: TRBJ2-3
d_call: .
clone_size: .
v_call: TRBV7-2
cdr3_nt: TGTGCCAGCATCCTGGGGAGCACAGATACGCAGTATTTT
cdr3_aa: CASILGSTDTQYF

j_call: TRBJ2-4
d_call: .
clone_size: .
v_call: TRBV12-5
cdr3_nt: TGTGCTAGTGGTTTGTCCGAGGGCCTATTAGCCTTCGACAAAAACATTCAGTACTTC
cdr3_aa: CASGLSEGLLAFDKNIQYF

j_call: TRBJ1-2
d_call: TRBD1
clone_size: once
v_call: TRBV19
cdr3_nt: TGTGCCAGTAGGGATCTGACAGGGGGGAACTATGGCTACACCTTC
cdr3_aa: CASRDLTGGNYGYTF

j_call: TRBJ2-1
d_call: TRBD2
clone_size: few
v_call: TRBV2
cdr3_nt: TGTGCCAGCAGTGTGCCGGGAGGGGGAAAGAATGAGCAGTTCTTC
cdr3_aa: CASSVPGGGKNEQFF